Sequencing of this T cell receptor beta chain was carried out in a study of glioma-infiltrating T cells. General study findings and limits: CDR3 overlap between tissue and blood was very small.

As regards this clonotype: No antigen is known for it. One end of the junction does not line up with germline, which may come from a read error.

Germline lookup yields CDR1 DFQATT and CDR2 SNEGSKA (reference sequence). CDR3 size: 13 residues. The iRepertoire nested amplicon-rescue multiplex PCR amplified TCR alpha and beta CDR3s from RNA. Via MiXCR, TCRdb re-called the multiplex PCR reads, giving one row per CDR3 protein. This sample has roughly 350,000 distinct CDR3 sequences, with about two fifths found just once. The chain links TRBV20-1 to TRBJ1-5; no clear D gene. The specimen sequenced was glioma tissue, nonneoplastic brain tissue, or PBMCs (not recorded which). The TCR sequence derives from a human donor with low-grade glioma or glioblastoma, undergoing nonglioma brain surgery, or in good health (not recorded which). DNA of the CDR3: TGCAGTGCTAGGGACGGTGGGAGGCAGCCCCAGAATTTT. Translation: CSARDGGRQPQNF.